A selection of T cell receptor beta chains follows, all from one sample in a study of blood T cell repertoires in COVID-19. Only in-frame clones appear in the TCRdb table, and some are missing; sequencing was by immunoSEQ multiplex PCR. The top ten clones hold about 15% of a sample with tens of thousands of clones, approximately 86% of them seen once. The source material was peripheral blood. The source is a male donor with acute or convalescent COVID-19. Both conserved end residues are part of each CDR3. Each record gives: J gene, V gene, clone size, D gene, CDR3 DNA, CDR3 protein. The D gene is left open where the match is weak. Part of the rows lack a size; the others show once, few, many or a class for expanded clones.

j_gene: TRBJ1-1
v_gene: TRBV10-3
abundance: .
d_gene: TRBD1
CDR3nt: TGTGCCATCAGTGAGCAGGGGGCCATCTCAACTGAAGCTTTCTTT
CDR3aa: CAISEQGAISTEAFF

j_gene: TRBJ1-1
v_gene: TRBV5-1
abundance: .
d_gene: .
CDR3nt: TGCGCCAGCAGCCTGGGAGGGAGCACTGAAGCTTTCTTT
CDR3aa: CASSLGGSTEAFF

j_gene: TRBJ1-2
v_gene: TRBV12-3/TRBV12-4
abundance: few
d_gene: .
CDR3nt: TGTGCCAGCAGTACCTCCCCCGGCTATGGCTACACCTTC
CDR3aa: CASSTSPGYGYTF

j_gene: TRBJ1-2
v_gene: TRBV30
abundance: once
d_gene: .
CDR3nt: TGTGCCTGGAGTGTCCTACAGGGAAGCGTTAATGGCTACACCTTC
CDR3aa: CAWSVLQGSVNGYTF

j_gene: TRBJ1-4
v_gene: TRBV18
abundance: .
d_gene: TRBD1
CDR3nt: TGTGCCAGCTCACCCATGACAGGGAATAATGAAAAACTGTTTTTT
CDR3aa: CASSPMTGNNEKLFF

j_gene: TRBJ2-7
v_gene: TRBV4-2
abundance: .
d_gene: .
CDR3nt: TGTGCCAGCAGCCAAGTCGGACAGACCTACGAGCAGTACTTC
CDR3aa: CASSQVGQTYEQYF

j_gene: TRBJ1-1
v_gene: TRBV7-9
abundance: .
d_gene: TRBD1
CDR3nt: TGTGCCAGCAGCGCAGTCGGACAGGGTAACACTGAAGCTTTCTTT
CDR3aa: CASSAVGQGNTEAFF

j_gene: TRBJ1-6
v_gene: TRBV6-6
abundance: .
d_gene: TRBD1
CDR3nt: TGTGCCAGCAACGACCCCCCGGGACAGGGTGGTTCACCCCTCCACTTT
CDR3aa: CASNDPPGQGGSPLHF

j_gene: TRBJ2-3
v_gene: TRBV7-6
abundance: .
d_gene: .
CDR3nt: TGTGCCAGCAGCTTAGGGGCCCTTGGCACAGATACGCAGTATTTT
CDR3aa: CASSLGALGTDTQYF

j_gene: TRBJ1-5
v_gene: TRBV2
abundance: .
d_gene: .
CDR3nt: TGTGCCAGCAGTGAACAAGGGGGAAATCAGCCCCAGCATTTT
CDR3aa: CASSEQGGNQPQHF

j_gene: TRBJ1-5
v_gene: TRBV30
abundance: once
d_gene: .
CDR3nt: TGTGCCTGGACCGGCGGGGGAAGGCAGCCCCAGCATTTT
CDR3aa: CAWTGGGRQPQHF

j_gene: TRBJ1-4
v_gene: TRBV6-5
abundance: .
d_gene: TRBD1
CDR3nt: TGTGCCAGCAGACAGGGGGCGGATGAAAAACTGTTTTTT
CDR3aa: CASRQGADEKLFF

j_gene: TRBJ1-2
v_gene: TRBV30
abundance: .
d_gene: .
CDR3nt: TGTGCCTGGACCCGCGGGACCTATGGCTACACCTTC
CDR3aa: CAWTRGTYGYTF

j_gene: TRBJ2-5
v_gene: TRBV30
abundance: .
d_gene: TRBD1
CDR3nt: TGTGCCTGGAGTGTAGGGGCAGGGGGTGAGACCCAGTACTTC
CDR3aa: CAWSVGAGGETQYF

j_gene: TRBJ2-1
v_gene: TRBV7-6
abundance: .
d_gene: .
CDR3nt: TGTGCCAGCAGCTTAGATCCAGGGTTTGGGGAGCAGTTCTTC
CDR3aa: CASSLDPGFGEQFF

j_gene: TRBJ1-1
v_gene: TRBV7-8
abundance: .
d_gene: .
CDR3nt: TGTGCCAGCAGCTTATGGTTAGCCCCCTCGAACACTGAAGCTTTCTTT
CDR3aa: CASSLWLAPSNTEAFF

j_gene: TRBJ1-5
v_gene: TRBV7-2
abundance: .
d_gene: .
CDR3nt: TGTGCCAGCAGCCCCCAAGGGAGGGGAAGCAATCAGCCCCAGCATTTT
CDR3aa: CASSPQGRGSNQPQHF

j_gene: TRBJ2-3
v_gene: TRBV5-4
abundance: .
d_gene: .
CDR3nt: TGTGCCAGCAGCTTGTCTGGCGGCGGCACAGATACGCAGTATTTT
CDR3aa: CASSLSGGGTDTQYF

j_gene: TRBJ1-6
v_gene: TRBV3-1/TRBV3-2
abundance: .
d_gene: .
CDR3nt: TGTGCCAGCAGCCAAGACCCCCATTCCAATTCACCCCTCCACTTT
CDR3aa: CASSQDPHSNSPLHF

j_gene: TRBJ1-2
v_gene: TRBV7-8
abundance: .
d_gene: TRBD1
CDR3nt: TGTGCCAGCAGCTTTGGACAGGACTCCGGTGGCTACACCTTC
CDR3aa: CASSFGQDSGGYTF

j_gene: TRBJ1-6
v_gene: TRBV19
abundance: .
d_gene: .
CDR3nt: TGTGCCACATGGTCAGGGAGGCATAATTCACCCCTCCACTTT
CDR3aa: CATWSGRHNSPLHF

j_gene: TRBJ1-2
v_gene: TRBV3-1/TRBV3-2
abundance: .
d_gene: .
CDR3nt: TGTGCCAGCAGCCAAGAGGACGGACGAGGGTATGGCTACACCTTC
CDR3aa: CASSQEDGRGYGYTF

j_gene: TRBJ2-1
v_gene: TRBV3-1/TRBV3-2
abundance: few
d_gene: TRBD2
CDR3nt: TGTGCCAGCAGCCGTAGCGGGGACCGGGAGTTCTTC
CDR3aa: CASSRSGDREFF

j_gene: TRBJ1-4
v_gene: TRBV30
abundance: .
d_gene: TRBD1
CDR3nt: TGTGCCTGGAGTGTATTAACAGGGGGTAATGAAAAACTGTTTTTT
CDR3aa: CAWSVLTGGNEKLFF

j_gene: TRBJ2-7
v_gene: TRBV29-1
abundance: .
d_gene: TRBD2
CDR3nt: TGCAGCGTTGCCCTAGCGGGCGCCGAGCAGTACTTC
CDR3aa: CSVALAGAEQYF

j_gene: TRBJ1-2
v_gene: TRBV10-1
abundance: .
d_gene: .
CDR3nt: TGCGCCAGCAGCACATGGGGGGGGCTGGGCTATGGCTACACCTTC
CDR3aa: CASSTWGGLGYGYTF

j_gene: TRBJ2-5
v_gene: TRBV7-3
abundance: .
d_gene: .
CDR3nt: TGTGCCAGCAGCTTACGGGGGTCGGGCCAAGAGACCCAGTACTTC
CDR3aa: CASSLRGSGQETQYF

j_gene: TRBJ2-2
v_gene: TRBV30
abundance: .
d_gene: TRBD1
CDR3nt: TGTGCCTGGAGCGAACAGGGGGCGAACACCGGGGAGCTGTTTTTT
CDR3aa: CAWSEQGANTGELFF

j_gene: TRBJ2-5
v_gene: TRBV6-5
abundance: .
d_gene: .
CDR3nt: TGTGCCAGCATCCCGGGACACTCGAAAGAGACCCAGTACTTC
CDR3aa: CASIPGHSKETQYF

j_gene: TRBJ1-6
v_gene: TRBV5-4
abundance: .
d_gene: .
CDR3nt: TGTGCCAGCAGCCTCGAGGGAACCGGGACACCCCTCCACTTT
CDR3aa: CASSLEGTGTPLHF

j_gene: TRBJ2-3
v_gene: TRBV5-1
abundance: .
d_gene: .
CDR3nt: TGCGCCAGCAGCTCTCAGGGGACAGATACGCAGTATTTT
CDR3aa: CASSSQGTDTQYF

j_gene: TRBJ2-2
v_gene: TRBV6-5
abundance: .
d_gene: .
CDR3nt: TGTGCCAGCAAGGAGACCCCGCGGACCGGGGAGCTGTTTTTT
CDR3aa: CASKETPRTGELFF

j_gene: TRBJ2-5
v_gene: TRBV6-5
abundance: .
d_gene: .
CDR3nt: TGTGCCAGCGAAAACGGGTCTATAGAGACCCAGTACTTC
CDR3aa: CASENGSIETQYF

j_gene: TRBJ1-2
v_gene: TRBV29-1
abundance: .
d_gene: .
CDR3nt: TGCAGCGGAAGTGACTCCAGCGAGGGCTATGGCTACACCTTC
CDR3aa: CSGSDSSEGYGYTF

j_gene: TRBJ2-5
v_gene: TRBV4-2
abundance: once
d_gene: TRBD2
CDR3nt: TGTGCCAGCAGCCAGGGGCTGGGGACTAGCAACGGGCAAGAGACCCAGTACTTC
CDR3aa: CASSQGLGTSNGQETQYF

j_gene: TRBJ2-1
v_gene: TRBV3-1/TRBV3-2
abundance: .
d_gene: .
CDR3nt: TGTGCCAGCAGCCAACCAGGTCCGTCCTACAATGAGCAGTTCTTC
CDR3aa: CASSQPGPSYNEQFF

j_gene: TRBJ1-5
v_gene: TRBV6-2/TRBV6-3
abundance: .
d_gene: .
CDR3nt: TGTGCCAGCAGTTGGCTCACCAATCAGCCCCAGCATTTT
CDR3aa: CASSWLTNQPQHF

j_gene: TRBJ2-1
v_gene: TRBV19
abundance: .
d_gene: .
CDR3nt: TGTGCCAGCCAGGACAGATCCAGCTCCTACAATGAGCAGTTCTTC
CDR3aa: CASQDRSSSYNEQFF

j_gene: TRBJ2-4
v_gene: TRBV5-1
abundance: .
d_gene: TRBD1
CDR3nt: TGCGCCAGCAGCCCCGAGACAGGGCTGGCCAAAAACATTCAGTACTTC
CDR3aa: CASSPETGLAKNIQYF

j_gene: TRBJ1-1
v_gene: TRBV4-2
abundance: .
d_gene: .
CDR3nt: TGTGCCAGCAGCCCTAGGGAAGGGGACACTGAAGCTTTCTTT
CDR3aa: CASSPREGDTEAFF

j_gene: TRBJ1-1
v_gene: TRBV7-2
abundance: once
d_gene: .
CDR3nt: TGTGCCAGCAGCTTGAATTATGACTCTGAAGCTTTCTTT
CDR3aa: CASSLNYDSEAFF

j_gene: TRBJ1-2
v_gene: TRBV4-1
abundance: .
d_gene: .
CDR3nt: TGCGCCAGCAGCTATCGGACTCTACTAAATTCTAACTATGGCTACACCTTC
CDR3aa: CASSYRTLLNSNYGYTF

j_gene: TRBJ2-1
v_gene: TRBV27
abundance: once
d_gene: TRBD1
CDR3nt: TGTGCCAGCAGTTTATCGGGTGCCTGGGACAGATACAATGAGCAGTTCTTC
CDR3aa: CASSLSGAWDRYNEQFF

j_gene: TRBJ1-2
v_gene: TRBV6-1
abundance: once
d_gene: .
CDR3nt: TGTGCCAGCAGTGAAAGGGGGGGGACGGCCCGTCTTACCTATGGCTACACCTTC
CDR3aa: CASSERGGTARLTYGYTF

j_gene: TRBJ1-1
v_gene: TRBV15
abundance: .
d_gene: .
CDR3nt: TGTGCCACCAGTAGGGGGAACACTGAAGCTTTCTTT
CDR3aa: CATSRGNTEAFF

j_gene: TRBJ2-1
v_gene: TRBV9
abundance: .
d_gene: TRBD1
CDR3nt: TGTGCCAGCAGCCCGGGACAGGGGAAGGGATCCTACAATGAGCAGTTCTTC
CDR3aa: CASSPGQGKGSYNEQFF

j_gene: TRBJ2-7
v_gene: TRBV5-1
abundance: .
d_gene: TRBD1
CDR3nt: TGCGCCAGCAGCTTGGACAGGGGGCAAGGGGGGCAGTACTTC
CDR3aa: CASSLDRGQGGQYF

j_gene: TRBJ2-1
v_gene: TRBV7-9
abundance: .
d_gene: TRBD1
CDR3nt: TGTGCCTCTCGGACAGGGGAGAATGAGCAGTTCTTC
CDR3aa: CASRTGENEQFF

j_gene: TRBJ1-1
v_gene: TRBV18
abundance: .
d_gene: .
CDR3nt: TGTGCCAGCTCACCAGAGGTGGGGAACACTGAAGCTTTCTTT
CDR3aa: CASSPEVGNTEAFF

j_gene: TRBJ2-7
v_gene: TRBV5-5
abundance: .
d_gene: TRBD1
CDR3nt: TGTGCCAGCAGCTTGGAGTCAGGGGGTTGGTTGTGGTACTTC
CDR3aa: CASSLESGGWLWYF

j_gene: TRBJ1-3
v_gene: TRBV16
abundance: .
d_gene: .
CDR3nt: TGTGCCAGCAGCCAATCGGCAACGCACTCTGGAAACACCATATATTTT
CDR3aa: CASSQSATHSGNTIYF

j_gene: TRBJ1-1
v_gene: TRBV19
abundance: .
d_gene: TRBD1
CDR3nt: TGTGCCAGTATGGGACAGGGTGGCACTGAAGCTTTCTTT
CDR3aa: CASMGQGGTEAFF

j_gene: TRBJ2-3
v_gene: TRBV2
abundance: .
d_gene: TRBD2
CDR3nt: TGTGCCAGCAATAGCGGGGAAAGCACAGATACGCAGTATTTT
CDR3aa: CASNSGESTDTQYF